This passage covers 9 T cell receptor beta chains from one sample sequenced in a study of blood T cell repertoires in COVID-19. Some clones are missing from TCRdb's copy, which holds only in-frame ones; the method was immunoSEQ multiplex PCR. The sample has 250,000 or so clones; less than 95% are singletons. The sequencing input was PBMCs or T cells enriched from blood (not recorded which). The receptor source for this set is a man aged 35 to 55 who had been exposed to COVID-19.

The chain joins TRBV5-1 to TRBJ2-7, with 7 bases aligning to TRBD1. The CDR3 loop spans 14 amino acids. Germline V CDR1 and CDR2: SGHRS, YFSETQ. V dropped 3 bases and J dropped 3; count of bases not matched to a gene: 6. CDR3 DNA sequence: TGCGCCAGCAGCTATCGGACAGGAGACTACGAGCAGTACTTC. This codes for CASSYRTGDYEQYF.

The chain employs TRBV5-1 and TRBJ2-2, with TRBD1 identical over 7 bases. CDR1 and CDR2 (germline): SGHRS, YFSETQ. The CDR3 consists of 15 residues. With 2 bases clipped from V and 5 bases from J, the junction kept 6 bases outside the gene matches. CDR3 sequence: CASSLLTGSTGELFF. The CDR3 nucleotides are TGCGCCAGCAGCTTATTGACAGGGTCGACCGGGGAGCTGTTTTTT.

This chain links TRBV7-2 with TRBJ2-1; TRBD1 agrees at 8 bases. CDR1 and CDR2 from the germline V gene are SGHTA and FQGNSA. The CDR3 length is 18 residues. Trimming removed 1 base from V and 4 bases from J; junction bases left unmatched: 12. CDR3 nucleotide sequence: TGTGCCAGCAGCTTAGTCGCGAGTGGCAGGGGGCGATACAATGAGCAGTTCTTC. Protein product: CASSLVASGRGRYNEQFF. The full variable domain, rest sourced from reference TRBV7-2 and TRBJ2-1, is GAGVSQSPSNKVTEKGKDVELRCDPISGHTALYWYRQSLGQGLEFLIYFQGNSAPDKSGLPSDRFSAERTGGSVSTLTIQRTQQEDSAVYLCASSLVASGRGRYNEQFFGPGTRLTVL.

V and J are TRBV30 and TRBJ2-7; 8 nucleotides agree with TRBD1. The CDR3 totals 15 residues. The ends lost 3 bases at V and 5 bases at J; junction bases unmatched: 12. Germline CDR1 GTSNPN, CDR2 SVGIG (reference sequence). This CDR3 reads CAWSLGQGFLNEQYF. In DNA form, the CDR3 reads TGTGCCTGGAGCCTAGGACAGGGCTTTTTGAACGAGCAGTACTTC.

The rearrangement joins TRBV19 to TRBJ2-1, with TRBD1 identical over 8 bases. The CDR3 totals 15 residues. Trimming removed 7 bases from V and 0 bases from J; junction bases left unmatched: 5. Germline assignment: CDR1 LNHDA and CDR2 SQIVND (reference sequence). The CDR3 sequence: CASNYRGDSYNEQFF. CDR3 DNA: TGTGCCAGTAATTACAGGGGGGACTCCTACAATGAGCAGTTCTTC.

The rearrangement links TRBV7-9 to TRBJ2-7; D unresolved. The germline V and J ends were trimmed by 3 bases and 0 bases, with 9 bases remaining between them. The CDR3 has 14 amino acids. Per germline, CDR1 SEHNR and CDR2 FQNEAQ (reference sequence). The CDR3 protein is CASSFRYSSYEQYF. CDR3 coding DNA: TGTGCCAGCAGCTTTCGATACAGCTCCTACGAGCAGTACTTC.

This chain joins TRBV11-2 and TRBJ1-2; 9 bases are shared with TRBD1. The ends lost 5 bases at V and 3 bases at J; junction bases unmatched: 4. This CDR3 spans 14 amino acids. From germline, CDR1 is SGHAT and CDR2 FQNNGV. CDR3 residues: CASSPRTGDYGYTF. The CDR3 DNA reads as TGTGCCAGCAGCCCCCGGACAGGGGACTATGGCTACACCTTC.

The chain joins TRBV7-6 to TRBJ2-2; 7 positions match TRBD2. Germline-derived CDR1 and CDR2 are SGHVS and FNYEAQ. J was trimmed by 7 bases and V by 3 bases; bases with no gene match: 8. The length of the CDR3 is 15 residues. The CDR3 spells CASSFDAGVVGELFF. The DNA of the CDR3 is TGTGCCAGCAGCTTTGATGCGGGAGTGGTCGGGGAGCTGTTTTTT.

The chain employs TRBV19 and TRBJ2-1; D is ambiguous. Germline V gives CDR1 LNHDA, CDR2 SQIVND (reference sequence). The CDR3 consists of 13 residues. The V gene lost 2 bases and the J gene lost 6 bases, with 8 bases spanning the gap. This chain's CDR3 is CASSISYFNEQFF. CDR3 bases: TGTGCCAGTAGTATATCCTATTTCAATGAGCAGTTCTTC. Using reference TRBV19 and TRBJ2-1 for the parts outside the CDR3, the full variable domain is DGGITQSPKYLFRKEGQNVTLSCEQNLNHDAMYWYRQDPGQGLRLIYYSQIVNDFQKGDIAEGYSVSREKKESFPLTVTSAQKNPTAFYLCASSISYFNEQFFGPGTRLTVL.